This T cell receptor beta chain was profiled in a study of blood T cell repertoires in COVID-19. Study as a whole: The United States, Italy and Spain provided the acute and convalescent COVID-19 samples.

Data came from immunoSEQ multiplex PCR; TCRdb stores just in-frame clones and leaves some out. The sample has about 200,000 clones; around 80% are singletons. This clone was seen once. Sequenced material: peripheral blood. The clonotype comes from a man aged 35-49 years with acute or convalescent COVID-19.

The CDR3: CASAMAGGNTEAFF. Here the CDR3 DNA reads TGTGCTAGTGCTATGGCGGGGGGGAACACTGAAGCTTTCTTT. The V gene is TRBV12-5, the J gene TRBJ1-1; a possible D gene is TRBD1 (5 bases). V was trimmed by 7 bases and J by 1 base, leaving 13 bases between them. The CDR3 consists of 14 residues. Germline lookup yields CDR1 LGHNT and CDR2 FRNRAP. The whole variable domain, remainder taken from reference TRBV12-5 and TRBJ1-1, is DARVTQTPRHKVTEMGQEVTMRCQPILGHNTVFWYRQTMMQGLELLAYFRNRAPLDDSGMPKDRFSAEMPDATLATLKIQPSEPRDSAVYFCASAMAGGNTEAFFGQGTRLTVV.